Below, one TCR beta chain is given with its context. Its specificity is unknown. The CDR3 covers 15 residues. Germline CDR1 and CDR2: MNHEY and SVGAGI. Trimming pared 4 bases from V and 0 bases from J, leaving 10 bases between. These data are taken from a study of long-term antiretroviral therapy in people with HIV. General study points: Clonotypes expanded prior to ART showed repertoire dominance at all sampled time points.

The immunoSEQ assay was v3.0, run at survey level. It was roughly 40,000-50,000 T-cell genomes per sample that sequencing targeted. Data came from immunoSEQ multiplex PCR; TCRdb stores just in-frame clones and leaves some out. Among about 24,000 clones listed, 83% were seen once. This receptor was taken from a man in his fifties with HIV. The J gene is TRBJ1-3, the V gene TRBV6-5; D is perhaps TRBD1 (6 bases). This specimen was unsorted PBMCs, taken 0.4 years after starting antiretroviral therapy. The CDR3 region has the DNA TGTGCCAGCAGTTCCAAGGACAGCTCTGGAAACACCATATATTTT. This translates into CASSSKDSSGNTIYF.